This record concerns one T cell receptor (beta chain) sequence. No cognate antigen has been identified for it. No much larger clone exists at a distance of one base, and base qualities are not known. These data originate in a study of T cell responses to AZD1222 COVID-19 vaccine (dated by TCRdb to 2020 to 2022). Broadly, across the study: Because spike-specific TCR depth and breadth did not differ between the two schedules, AZD1222 recipients who got a second dose at roughly 4 weeks were pooled with those who got a second dose at roughly 12 weeks. TCR sequencing covered over 230 trial participants: 200 to 220 given two doses of AZD1222 and about 26 given two doses of MenACWY control vaccine. Trial participants were enrolled by age into 18-55, 56-69 and 70-plus year subgroups, with 148, 28 and 57 TCR-sequenced participants respectively. The study at large found these results: Participants were mostly white British and included more females than males, and it was suggested by the authors that clonal diversity may have been underestimated. After two AZD1222 doses, both the breadth and the depth of spike-specific TCRs were significantly higher than at day 0 and than in MenACWY recipients. CD4 TCRs associated with the vaccine covered the entire spike protein, and the dominant responses were in regions 160-218 and 743-854. Conclusions about previously exposed vaccinees are limited, since just a handful of AZD1222 recipients were seropositive for SARS-CoV-2 at baseline. In the small 56-69-year group, the increase in depth fell short of significance, most likely because of low power. Reportedly, close to half of the unique spike-specific TCRs recognized epitopes lying outside the regions that are mutated in the B.1.351 and B.1.1.7 variants. Because no samples from the day 14 peak response were available, repertoires could be characterized only after the peak T cell response.

This specimen's time point label, per the study, means: baseline before first vaccination. The vaccinee samples were drawn from two UK trials, COV001 and COV002, one of which was a single-blind randomized controlled phase 2/3 trial testing AZD1222 (ChAdOx1 nCoV-19) in healthy adults. For TCRbeta chain sequencing, PBMC samples from trial participants were taken at day 0 and at day 28 after the second dose. The CDR3 spans 16 residues, from the cysteine through the phenylalanine. Left in the record is the CDR3 DNA by itself, 48 bases read in frame from the first base. CDR1 and CDR2 are drawn from the germline V gene: MGHRA, YSYEKL. The germline V end is reduced by 6 bases and the J end by 7 bases; junction bases left unmatched: 14. The CDR3 regions of human TCRbeta chains were analyzed by immunosequencing. From the authors' description of their analysis: Repertoire TCRs were matched against a reference library of SARS-CoV-2-specific TCRs generated with the MIRA antigen-specificity platform. Breadth was defined as the fraction of unique TCRs that were SARS-CoV-2-associated, and depth was defined as the fraction of total T cells that were SARS-CoV-2-associated. Using the MIRA data, each spike-specific TCR was assigned both to the spike region to which the TCR was reactive and to a CD4 or CD8 class. Log10-transformed breadth and depth values were compared by one-way ANOVA with Sidak's multiple comparisons tests. TCRdb mirrors the immuneACCESS table, restricted to in-frame sequences. Some clones are absent from its copies; in checked studies, under half trace to an unresolved V gene, and the reason for the others is unknown. That table supplies the V and J calls and clone size; D and trimming were determined from the DNA. The sample table shows under 130,000 clones, and over 80% are seen once. The biggest ten clones account for 20% to 25% of the sample.

This material consisted of peripheral blood, taken on day 0 of AZD1222 vaccination. This receptor chain uses TRBV4-1 and TRBJ2-3, with 9 central nucleotides matching TRBD2. The clonotype comes from an adult in good health. The DNA sequence is given as TGCGCCAGCAGTCCAGGGGGACTAGCCCCACCAAATACGCAGTATTTT. Translated, this is CASSPGGLAPPNTQYF.